Below are 15 T cell receptor beta chains sequenced from a single sample in a study of T cell repertoires in ileal Crohn's disease. Profiling relied on immunoSEQ multiplex PCR, and the TCRdb table lists in-frame clones only, not all of them. Of about 16,000 clones detected, around nine tenths appear once; the ten largest clones hold roughly 5.4%. The sequenced sample was ileal tissue. The receptors here all came from an adult with Crohn's disease.

CDR3 DNA: TGTGCCAGCAGATTCGGGACATATGTCGCCTCTGGGGCCAACGTCCTGACTTTC. This translates into CASRFGTYVASGANVLTF. The genes are TRBV28 and TRBJ2-6; possible D gene TRBD1, 6 bases. CDR1 and CDR2 from the germline V gene are MDHEN and SYDVKM. Trimming removed 6 bases at V and 0 bases at J, with 18 bases between. The CDR3 runs 18 residues.

Points on this clone: The same CDR3 is also encoded by other DNA sequences in this sample. This rearrangement joins TRBV25-1 to TRBJ2-6; no firm D call. Germline CDR1 MGHDK, CDR2 SYGVNS. The V gene lost 3 bases and the J gene lost 0 bases, with 6 bases spanning the gap. The CDR3 runs to 15 residues. The CDR3 region is CASSEHSSGANVLTF. In nucleotides, the CDR3 is TGTGCCAGCAGTGAGCACAGCTCTGGGGCCAACGTCCTGACTTTC.

The chain employs TRBV4-1 and TRBJ1-2, with 10 bases lining up with TRBD1. From germline, CDR1 is MGHRA and CDR2 YSYEKL. The junction had 4 bases not matched to a gene; V was cut back by 1 base and J by 5 bases. The CDR3 runs to 15 residues. The CDR3 region has the DNA TGCGCCAGCAGCCAAGTCGGGACAGGGGTTTATGGCTACACCTTC. This gives the protein CASSQVGTGVYGYTF.

The rearrangement joins TRBV4-1 to TRBJ2-7; D is uncertain. The CDR3 totals 13 residues. CDR1 is MGHRA, CDR2 YSYEKL, per germline. The germline V and J ends were trimmed by 4 bases and 4 bases, with 11 bases remaining between them. CDR3 sequence: CASSLDSKYEQYF. Here the CDR3 DNA reads TGCGCCAGCAGCCTCGACTCTAAATACGAGCAGTACTTC.

The chain has TRBV27 and TRBJ1-2; the D gene is possibly TRBD1 (6 bases). V gave up 7 bases and J gave up 4 bases, with 13 bases separating them. This CDR3 has 13 amino acids. Per the germline V gene, CDR1 is MNHEY and CDR2 is SMNVEV (reference sequence). The CDR3 loop is CASIGQNSYGYTF. The CDR3 nucleotides read TGTGCCAGCATCGGACAGAACTCCTATGGCTACACCTTC.

J is TRBJ2-3 and V is TRBV11-1, with TRBD1 matching over 8 bases. The CDR3 loop spans 16 amino acids. Germline assignment: CDR1 SGHAT and CDR2 FQDESV (reference sequence). Trimming removed 4 bases from V and 2 bases from J; junction bases left unmatched: 8. Here the CDR3 DNA reads TGTGCCAGCAGCTCTGCCGGGACAGGAAACACAGATACGCAGTATTTT. It codes for CASSSAGTGNTDTQYF.

V usage is TRBV30 and J usage is TRBJ2-7; 7 nucleotides line up with TRBD1. Germline CDR1 reads GTSNPN; CDR2 reads SVGIG (reference sequence). Unmatched junction bases numbered 4, after V lost 0 bases and J lost 5 bases. The CDR3 loop spans 13 amino acids. As DNA, the CDR3 is TGTGCCTGGAGTGTAGACAGGGACCACGAGCAGTACTTC. Protein sequence: CAWSVDRDHEQYF.

The V call is TRBV5-4, the J call TRBJ2-3; 8 positions agree with TRBD2. The CDR3 extends over 14 amino acids. Germline-derived CDR1 and CDR2 are SGHNT and YYREEE (reference sequence). V shed 5 bases, J shed 6 bases, and the junction held 8 bases outside the gene matches. DNA for the CDR3: TGTGCCAGCAGGACCAGCGGGAGTGTCGATACGCAGTATTTT. This gives the protein CASRTSGSVDTQYF.

This clone was picked up a small number of times. The chain recombines TRBV11-1 with TRBJ2-7; D perhaps matches TRBD2 (5 bases). CDR3 length: 16 residues. The germline V and J ends were trimmed by 6 bases and 1 base, with 19 bases remaining between them. Germline V gene sequence: CDR1 SGHAT, CDR2 FQDESV (reference sequence). The CDR3 loop is CASSSVKIGGSYEQYF. The CDR3 DNA sequence: TGTGCCAGCAGTTCGGTTAAAATCGGAGGTTCCTACGAGCAGTACTTC.

The chain recombines TRBV10-3 with TRBJ2-6; 7 positions match TRBD2. This CDR3 spans 15 amino acids. V lost 4 bases, J lost 3 bases, and 3 bases stayed unmatched. Germline V gives CDR1 ENHRY, CDR2 SYGVKD. Here the CDR3 DNA reads TGTGCCATCAGTGGGGGGGGAGGTGGGGCCAACGTCCTGACTTTC. This translates into CAISGGGGGANVLTF.

The rearrangement links TRBV27 to TRBJ2-7; TRBD1 matches 7 bases. There are 15 residues in the CDR3. Germline V gene sequence: CDR1 MNHEY, CDR2 SMNVEV (reference sequence). The trim removed 2 bases at V and 4 bases at J, leaving 8 bases unmatched. The CDR3 nucleotides are TGTGCCAGCAGTTTACAGGGGGAATTTGGGTACGAGCAGTACTTC. Amino acids: CASSLQGEFGYEQYF.

This sequence joins TRBV5-5 and TRBJ2-7, with 8 nucleotides matching TRBD1. Per the germline V gene, CDR1 is SGHKS and CDR2 is YYEKEE (reference sequence). The CDR3 covers 17 residues. Losses at the gene ends were 4 bases for V and 2 bases for J; bases not matched to a gene: 14. DNA for the CDR3: TGTGCCAGCAGCACGCAGGGGGCAGGGTCCAAACCCTACGAGCAGTACTTC. Translating gives CASSTQGAGSKPYEQYF.

The V gene is TRBV6-5, the J gene TRBJ2-3; weak D call: TRBD2 (5 bases). The CDR3 is made up of 13 amino acids. V was shortened by 0 bases and J by 5 bases, with 6 bases between the two germline ends. The germline V gene encodes CDR1 MNHEY and CDR2 SVGAGI. CDR3 sequence (DNA): TGTGCCAGCAGTTACTCGGGGAGAGATACGCAGTATTTT. Amino acid sequence: CASSYSGRDTQYF.

The chain uses TRBV7-8 and TRBJ2-2, with 9 bases aligning to TRBD1. The V segment lost 6 bases and the J segment 6 bases; nucleotides outside the gene matches: 8. Germline CDR1 reads SGHVS; CDR2 reads FQNEAQ. This CDR3 is 15 amino acids long. The CDR3, as DNA: TGTGCCAGCAGACCCGGGACAGGGAGGGCCGGGGAGCTGTTTTTT. This gives the protein CASRPGTGRAGELFF.

Only one count was recorded for this clone. This chain connects TRBV13 to TRBJ2-7; 10 nucleotides align to TRBD2. From germline, CDR1 is PRHDT and CDR2 FYEKMQ (reference sequence). The J segment lost 4 bases and the V segment lost 2 bases, leaving 8 bases of the junction unmatched. The CDR3 loop spans 16 amino acids. As DNA, the CDR3 is TGTGCCAGCAGCTTAAAACCTAGCGGGAGTGGGTACGAGCAGTACTTC. This translates into CASSLKPSGSGYEQYF.